Shown below are 10 T cell receptor beta chains from a single sample sequenced in a study of identifying expanded T cells in peripheral blood (dated by TCRdb to between 2019 and 2020). Library preparation used the immunoSEQ multiplex PCR assay. In TCRdb, the immuneACCESS table is reduced to in-frame sequences with V and J assigned. These tables do not hold every clone; where another copy was compared, an unresolved V gene accounts for under half, and the others remain unexplained. This sample has approximately 120,000 clones in its table, and 88% of those were observed once. Just under 8.5% of the sample is taken by the ten largest. The sample comprised blood. The receptors derive from a person between 18 and 69 years old in good health.

The chain is built from TRBV27 and TRBJ2-1; D might be TRBD1 (6 bases). The V gene lost 5 bases and the J gene lost 1 base, with 9 bases spanning the gap. The CDR3 is made up of 14 amino acids. Germline loops: CDR1 MNHEY, CDR2 SMNVEV (reference sequence). CDR3 sequence: CASSDRSSYNEQFF. CDR3 nucleotide sequence: TGTGCCAGCAGTGACAGGTCATCCTACAATGAGCAGTTCTTC.

V gene TRBV5-6 combines with J gene TRBJ2-7; no reliable D call. Germline CDR1 and CDR2: SGHDT and YYEEEE. V lost 1 base, J lost 5 bases, and 10 bases lay in between. This CDR3 is 13 amino acids long. The CDR3 DNA sequence: TGTGCCAGCAGCTTGTCTAAGTATGACGAGCAGTACTTC. Amino acid sequence: CASSLSKYDEQYF.

This chain connects TRBV19 to TRBJ1-1, with TRBD1 matching 8 bases. The CDR3 has 15 residues. V trimming: 6 bases; J trimming: 5 bases; junction bases outside the gene matches: 11. Germline lookup yields CDR1 LNHDA and CDR2 SQIVND (reference sequence). As DNA, the CDR3 is TGTGCCAGTAGCTCCCAAACAGGGGGGGAGACTGAAGCTTTCTTT. This encodes CASSSQTGGETEAFF.

V is TRBV19 and J is TRBJ1-1; D is unclear. Germline assignment: CDR1 LNHDA and CDR2 SQIVND (reference sequence). Trimming left V 3 bases short and J 4 bases short, with 12 bases between. CDR3 length: 14 amino acids. CDR3 sequence reads: CASSILQMGTEAFF. DNA for the CDR3: TGTGCCAGTAGTATTTTGCAGATGGGCACTGAAGCTTTCTTT.

This rearrangement joins TRBV27 to TRBJ1-4, with D uncertain. This CDR3 comprises 15 residues. Trimming shortened V by 2 bases and J by 5 bases, and 12 bases separated the two germline ends. Germline loops: CDR1 MNHEY, CDR2 SMNVEV (reference sequence). The CDR3, as DNA: TGTGCCAGCAGTTTACGGACGGAGCCCAATGAAAAACTGTTTTTT. Encoded protein: CASSLRTEPNEKLFF. The whole variable domain, filled in from reference TRBV27 and TRBJ1-4, reads EAQVTQNPRYLITVTGKKLTVTCSQNMNHEYMSWYRQDPGLGLRQIYYSMNVEVTDKGDVPEGYKVSRKEKRNFPLILESPSPNQTSLYFCASSLRTEPNEKLFFGSGTQLSVL.

V and J are TRBV19 and TRBJ1-2; D not certain. The CDR3 covers 12 residues. Trimming stripped 1 base from V and 14 bases from J, with 14 bases between. The V gene's germline CDR1 is LNHDA and CDR2 SQIVND (reference sequence). The CDR3 sequence: CASSIARPPLTF. In DNA form, the CDR3 reads TGTGCCAGTAGTATAGCCCGCCCCCCCTTGACCTTC.

V gene TRBV19 combines with J gene TRBJ2-5; 10 positions agree with TRBD2. V shed 1 base, J shed 1 base, and the junction held 6 bases outside the gene matches. Germline-derived CDR1 and CDR2 are LNHDA and SQIVND (reference sequence). There are 17 residues in the CDR3. The CDR3 protein is CASSIGSSGRSQETQYF. Written as DNA, the CDR3 is TGTGCCAGTAGTATAGGGAGTAGCGGGAGGAGCCAAGAGACCCAGTACTTC. Together with reference TRBV19 and TRBJ2-5, the CDR3 gives the full variable domain: DGGITQSPKYLFRKEGQNVTLSCEQNLNHDAMYWYRQDPGQGLRLIYYSQIVNDFQKGDIAEGYSVSREKKESFPLTVTSAQKNPTAFYLCASSIGSSGRSQETQYFGPGTRLLVL.

This sequence joins TRBV10-1 and TRBJ2-6; D may match TRBD1 or TRBD2 (6 bases each). Between the trimmed V and J ends, which lost 2 bases and 0 bases, there was a span of 11 bases. The CDR3 loop spans 17 amino acids. The germline gives CDR1 WNHNN, CDR2 SYGVQD (reference sequence). Here the CDR3 DNA reads TGCGCCAGCAGTGAGGGTGGAGGGGGCTCTGGGGCCAACGTCCTGACTTTC. It specifies CASSEGGGGSGANVLTF.

The rearrangement links TRBV9 to TRBJ1-2, with 9 positions matching TRBD1. Trimming at V came to 3 bases and at J to 4 bases, leaving 4 bases not matched to a gene. The germline gives CDR1 SGDLS, CDR2 YYNGEE. This CDR3 is built from 14 residues. The CDR3 nucleotides read TGTGCCAGCAGCGCCGGACAGGGGAGCTATGGCTACACCTTC. It codes for CASSAGQGSYGYTF.

The chain carries TRBV28 and TRBJ2-7; maybe TRBD2 (6 bases). The CDR3 spans 13 residues. From germline, CDR1 is MDHEN and CDR2 SYDVKM. V dropped 8 bases and J dropped 6 bases, with 17 bases sitting between them. The CDR3 here is CASRLPGEAEQYF. The CDR3 coding sequence is TGTGCCAGCCGACTGCCGGGAGAGGCCGAGCAGTACTTC.